This T cell receptor (beta chain) comes out of a study of STAT5B mutations in CD4+ large granular lymphocyte leukemia. Germline values: CDR1 SGHNT, CDR2 YYREEE (reference sequence). The CDR3 length is 13 residues. This clone has only a few counts. Under the authors' procedure: Productive clonotypes were detectable down to 2.59 x 10-5 frequency. Profiled with immunoSEQ multiplex PCR; TCRdb holds only in-frame clones, not every one. For V, J and clone size, that table is used; D and trimming come from the DNA. This table has approximately 27,000 clones, around 81% appearing once. The chain employs TRBV5-4 and TRBJ1-1; a possible D gene is TRBD1 (6 bases). Sequencing was done on a sample of CD4+ T cells from blood buffy coats. The source of this sequence is a human donor in good health. The CDR3 region is CALSGGANTEAFF. CDR3 sequence (DNA): TGTGCTTTATCCGGGGGGGCGAACACTGAAGCTTTCTTT.